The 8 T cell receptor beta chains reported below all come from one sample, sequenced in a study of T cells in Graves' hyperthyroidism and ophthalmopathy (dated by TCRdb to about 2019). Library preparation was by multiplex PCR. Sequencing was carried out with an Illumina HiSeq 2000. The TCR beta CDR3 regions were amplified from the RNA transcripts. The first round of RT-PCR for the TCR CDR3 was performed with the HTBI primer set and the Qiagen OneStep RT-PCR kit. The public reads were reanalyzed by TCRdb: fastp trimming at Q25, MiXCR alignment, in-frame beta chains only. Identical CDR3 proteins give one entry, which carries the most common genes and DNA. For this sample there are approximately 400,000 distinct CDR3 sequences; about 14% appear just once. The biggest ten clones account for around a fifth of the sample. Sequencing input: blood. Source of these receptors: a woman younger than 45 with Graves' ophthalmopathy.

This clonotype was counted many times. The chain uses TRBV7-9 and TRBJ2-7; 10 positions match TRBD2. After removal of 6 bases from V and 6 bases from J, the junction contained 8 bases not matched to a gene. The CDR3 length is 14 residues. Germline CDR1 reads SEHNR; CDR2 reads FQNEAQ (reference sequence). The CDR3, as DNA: TGTGCCAGCAGTGTAGCGGGGGGCTCGTCCGAGCAGTACTTC. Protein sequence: CASSVAGGSSEQYF.

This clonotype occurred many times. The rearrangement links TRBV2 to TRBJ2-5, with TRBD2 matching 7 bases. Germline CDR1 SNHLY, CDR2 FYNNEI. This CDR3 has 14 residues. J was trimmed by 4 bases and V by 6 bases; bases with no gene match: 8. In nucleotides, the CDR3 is TGTGCCAGCAGAACTACGGGGGGTTCAGAGACCCAGTACTTC. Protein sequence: CASRTTGGSETQYF.

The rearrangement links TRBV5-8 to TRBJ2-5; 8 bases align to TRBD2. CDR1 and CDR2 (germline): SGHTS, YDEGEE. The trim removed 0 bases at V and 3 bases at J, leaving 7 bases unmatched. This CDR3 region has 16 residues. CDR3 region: CASSLARSGGEETQYF. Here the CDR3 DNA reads TGTGCCAGCAGCTTGGCCAGGAGCGGGGGTGAAGAGACCCAGTACTTC. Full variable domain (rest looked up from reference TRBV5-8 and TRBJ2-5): EAGVTQSPTHLIKTRGQQATLRCSPISGHTSVYWYQQALGLGLQFLLWYDEGEERNRGNFPPRFSGRQFPNYSSELNVNALELEDSALYLCASSLARSGGEETQYFGPGTRLLVL.

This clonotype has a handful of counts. The CDR3, as DNA: TGCAGTGCTAGGGACAGGGACTACGAGCAGTACTTC. This sequence encodes CSARDRDYEQYF. This chain links TRBV20-1 with TRBJ2-7; 8 bases align to TRBD1. V dropped 3 bases and J dropped 3; count of bases not matched to a gene: 1. The germline V gene encodes CDR1 DFQATT and CDR2 SNEGSKA (reference sequence). This CDR3 is 12 amino acids long.

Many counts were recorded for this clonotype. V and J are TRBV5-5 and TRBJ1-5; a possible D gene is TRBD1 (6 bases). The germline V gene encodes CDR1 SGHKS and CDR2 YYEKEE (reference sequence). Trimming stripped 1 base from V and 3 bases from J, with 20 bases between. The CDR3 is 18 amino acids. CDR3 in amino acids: CASSLLGTVTGNNQPQHF. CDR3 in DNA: TGTGCCAGCAGCTTGCTGGGTACGGTAACAGGGAACAATCAGCCCCAGCATTTT.

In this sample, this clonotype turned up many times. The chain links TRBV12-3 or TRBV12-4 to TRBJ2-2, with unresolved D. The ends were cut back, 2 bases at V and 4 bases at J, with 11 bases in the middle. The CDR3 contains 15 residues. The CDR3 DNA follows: TGTGCCAGCAGTTTATTCCAGGCCGGCACCGGGGAGCTGTTTTTT. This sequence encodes CASSLFQAGTGELFF.

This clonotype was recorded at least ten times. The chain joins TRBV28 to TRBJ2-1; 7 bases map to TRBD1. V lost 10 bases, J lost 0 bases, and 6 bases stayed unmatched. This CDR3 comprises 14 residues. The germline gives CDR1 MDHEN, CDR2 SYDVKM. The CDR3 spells CATRDSFSYNEQFF. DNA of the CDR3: TGTGCCACCAGGGACAGTTTCTCCTACAATGAGCAGTTCTTC.

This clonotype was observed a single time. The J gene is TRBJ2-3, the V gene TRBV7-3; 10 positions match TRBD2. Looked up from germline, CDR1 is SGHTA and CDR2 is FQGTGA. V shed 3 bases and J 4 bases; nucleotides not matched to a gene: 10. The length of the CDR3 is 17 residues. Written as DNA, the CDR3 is TGTGCCAGCAGCTTTCCTTCAGCGGGAGGGTTGGCAGATACGCAGTATTTT. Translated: CASSFPSAGGLADTQYF.